These 31 T cell receptor beta chains were all obtained from the same sample, sequenced in a study of cytomegalovirus exposure and HLA in healthy donors. Researchers ran the PCR with 60 Vbeta and 13 Jbeta primers. Profiled with immunoSEQ multiplex PCR; TCRdb holds only in-frame clones, not every one. The sample shows approximately 100,000 clones, 65% to 80% of them seen only once. The sequenced material came from PBMCs. Every receptor here comes from a man aged 40-49 years in good health and CMV-seropositive.

The rearrangement joins TRBV28 to TRBJ2-1; 7 bases fit TRBD2. Germline CDR1 is MDHEN and CDR2 is SYDVKM. This CDR3 spans 15 amino acids. V lost 4 bases and J lost 8; bases outside the gene matches: 11. The chain's CDR3 is CASSSPSRGSDEQFF. The CDR3 coding sequence is TGTGCCAGCAGTTCGCCCTCGCGGGGGAGCGATGAGCAGTTCTTC.

This chain uses TRBV19 with TRBJ2-1; 10 positions match TRBD2. V lost 1 base, J lost 7 bases, and 4 bases stayed unmatched. The CDR3 contains 15 residues. Germline V lookup: CDR1 LNHDA, CDR2 SQIVND (reference sequence). CDR3 sequence reads: CASSIASGGRNEQFF. CDR3 DNA sequence: TGTGCCAGTAGTATAGCTAGCGGGGGTCGGAATGAGCAGTTCTTC.

This chain joins TRBV27 and TRBJ2-7; a weak D match, TRBD2 (5 bases). The CDR3 runs 12 residues. In germline, CDR1 is MNHEY, CDR2 SMNVEV (reference sequence). The V end lost 5 bases, the J end lost 4 bases, and 9 bases lay between the germline ends. CDR3: CASSPSGYEQYF. The CDR3 DNA is TGTGCCAGCAGTCCATCGGGGTACGAGCAGTACTTC.

The rearrangement uses TRBV9 and TRBJ1-1; 7 bases are a match to TRBD1. V gave up 3 bases and J gave up 1 base; unmatched junction bases: 6. Germline V gives CDR1 SGDLS, CDR2 YYNGEE. The CDR3 sequence is 15 residues long. CDR3 sequence: CASSAQGIQNTEAFF. CDR3 DNA sequence: TGTGCCAGCAGCGCACAGGGGATTCAGAACACTGAAGCTTTCTTT.

This chain links TRBV5-6 with TRBJ1-4; D gene unclear. The CDR3 consists of 14 residues. Trimming stripped 0 bases from V and 7 bases from J, with 10 bases between. Germline V lookup: CDR1 SGHDT, CDR2 YYEEEE. The CDR3 loop is CASSLAGSGEKLFF. The CDR3 DNA follows: TGTGCCAGCAGCTTGGCCGGGTCGGGTGAAAAACTGTTTTTT.

The sample holds a few counts of this clone. V and J are TRBV5-5 and TRBJ1-1; D might be TRBD1 (6 bases). V lost 4 bases and J lost 9, with 22 bases in between. Germline V gene data show CDR1 as SGHKS and CDR2 as YYEKEE (reference sequence). CDR3 size: 15 residues. CDR3 sequence: CASSPTEGVKLKAFF. CDR3 DNA: TGTGCCAGCAGCCCTACAGAGGGGGTTAAATTAAAAGCTTTCTTT. Supplemented by reference TRBV5-5 and TRBJ1-1, the full variable domain reads DAGVTQSPTHLIKTRGQQVTLRCSPISGHKSVSWYQQVLGQGPQFIFQYYEKEERGRGNFPDRFSARQFPNYSSELNVNALLLGDSALYLCASSPTEGVKLKAFFGQGTRLTVV.

J is TRBJ1-2 and V is TRBV11-2, with TRBD1 identical over 7 bases. Trimming at V came to 0 bases and at J to 2 bases, leaving 6 bases not matched to a gene. CDR1 SGHAT and CDR2 FQNNGV come from the germline V gene. The CDR3 has 16 amino acids. CDR3 coding DNA: TGTGCCAGCAGCTTAGACCGACAGGGACTGAACTATGGCTACACCTTC. It specifies CASSLDRQGLNYGYTF. Together with reference TRBV11-2 and TRBJ1-2, the CDR3 gives the full variable domain: EAGVAQSPRYKIIEKRQSVAFWCNPISGHATLYWYQQILGQGPKLLIQFQNNGVVDDSQLPKDRFSAERLKGVDSTLKIQPAKLEDSAVYLCASSLDRQGLNYGYTFGSGTRLTVV.

J is TRBJ1-6 and V is TRBV18, with 7 nucleotides matching TRBD1. V lost 4 bases to trimming and J lost 6 bases; unmatched junction nucleotides: 3. Per the germline V gene, CDR1 is KGHSH and CDR2 is LQKENI. The CDR3 extends over 14 amino acids. CDR3 sequence: CASSRRDSNSPLHF. The CDR3 nucleotides are TGTGCCAGCTCACGCCGGGACAGTAATTCACCCCTCCACTTT.

This rearrangement joins TRBV6-6 to TRBJ2-5; 9 positions match TRBD1. Trimming at V came to 6 bases and at J to 4 bases, leaving 6 bases not matched to a gene. The CDR3 totals 14 residues. Germline CDR1 MNHNY, CDR2 SVGAGI (reference sequence). The CDR3 spells CASRRKGQGETQYF. The CDR3 DNA reads as TGTGCCAGCAGGAGGAAGGGACAGGGAGAGACCCAGTACTTC.

This clone has only one observation. J is TRBJ1-1 and V is TRBV6-6; 7 bases align to TRBD1. This CDR3 is 16 amino acids long. Looked up from germline, CDR1 is MNHNY and CDR2 is SVGAGI (reference sequence). V shed 7 bases and J 6 bases; nucleotides not matched to a gene: 17. Here the CDR3 reads CASNPLRGESDSEAFF. CDR3 coding DNA: TGTGCCAGCAACCCGCTCAGGGGGGAGTCAGATTCTGAAGCTTTCTTT.

The chain links TRBV6-1 to TRBJ1-2; D possibly corresponds to TRBD1 (5 bases). Germline CDR1 reads MNHNS; CDR2 reads SASEGT. Trimming took off 2 bases at V and 5 bases at J, with 15 bases between the two ends. CDR3 length: 15 residues. The CDR3 DNA sequence: TGTGCCAGCAGTGAACGGGCACGGGAGGGGTATGGCTACACCTTC. Translated: CASSERAREGYGYTF.

This clone appeared once. The V gene is TRBV19, the J gene TRBJ1-1; a possible D gene is TRBD1 (6 bases). Germline lookup yields CDR1 LNHDA and CDR2 SQIVND (reference sequence). V dropped 4 bases and J dropped 5 bases, with 17 bases sitting between them. The CDR3 consists of 15 residues. CDR3 in amino acids: CASSTLGWGRTEAFF. Here the CDR3 DNA reads TGTGCCAGTAGTACCCTAGGCTGGGGGCGAACTGAAGCTTTCTTT. Complete variable domain (other parts from reference TRBV19 and TRBJ1-1): DGGITQSPKYLFRKEGQNVTLSCEQNLNHDAMYWYRQDPGQGLRLIYYSQIVNDFQKGDIAEGYSVSREKKESFPLTVTSAQKNPTAFYLCASSTLGWGRTEAFFGQGTRLTVV.

V is TRBV18 and J is TRBJ2-1; TRBD2 matches 9 bases. Unmatched junction bases numbered 7, after V lost 6 bases and J lost 4 bases. Germline CDR1 and CDR2: KGHSH and LQKENI. The CDR3 has 15 amino acids. CDR3 nucleotides: TGTGCCAGCTCGTCGCGGGGGGGATTATACAATGAGCAGTTCTTC. Amino acid sequence: CASSSRGGLYNEQFF.

V is TRBV11-3 and J is TRBJ2-7; D gene unclear. The germline V gene has CDR1 SGHNT and CDR2 YENEEA. This CDR3 is built from 14 residues. V was cut by 5 bases and J by 2 bases, with 13 bases left in between. The CDR3 sequence is CASSRGAVAYEQYF. The CDR3 DNA is TGTGCCAGCAGCAGAGGTGCAGTCGCCTACGAGCAGTACTTC.

DNA for the CDR3: TGTGCCAGCAGTGAATTTCTGGGACAGGGTAACGACGGCTACACCTTC. Protein product: CASSEFLGQGNDGYTF. The rearrangement joins TRBV6-1 to TRBJ1-2; 9 bases match TRBD1. CDR3 length: 16 residues. V was clipped by 2 bases and J by 8 bases; unmatched bases: 12. Germline-derived CDR1 and CDR2 are MNHNS and SASEGT.

There are a few counts of this clone. The rearrangement joins TRBV5-1 to TRBJ2-7; TRBD1 matches at 7 bases. This CDR3 has 17 amino acids. Germline CDR1 is SGHRS and CDR2 is YFSETQ. V was clipped by 1 base and J by 2 bases; unmatched bases: 12. The CDR3 bases are TGCGCCAGCAGCTTGAAGAACCGGGACAGCTTAACCTACGAGCAGTACTTC. Protein product: CASSLKNRDSLTYEQYF.

Worth noting for this clone: The sample has other DNA sequences that encode this CDR3 too. The gene calls are TRBV7-2 and TRBJ2-3, with 9 bases lining up with TRBD1. The CDR3 loop spans 16 amino acids. The germline CDR1 and CDR2 sequences are SGHTA and FQGNSA. The V gene end was trimmed by 1 base and the J gene end by 3 bases; junction bases not matched to a gene: 5. CDR3 protein: CASSLGGQGNTDTQYF. The CDR3 DNA sequence: TGTGCCAGCAGCTTAGGGGGACAGGGTAATACAGATACGCAGTATTTT.

This clone was observed a handful of times. The gene calls are TRBV4-3 and TRBJ2-7, with D possibly being TRBD1 (6 bases). Germline loops: CDR1 LGHNA, CDR2 YSLEER. V lost 4 bases to trimming and J lost 3 bases, with 16 bases between them. The CDR3 loop spans 15 amino acids. The CDR3 loop reads CASSLTGSLNYEQYF. In DNA form, the CDR3 reads TGCGCCAGCAGCCTTACAGGGTCACTCAACTACGAGCAGTACTTC.

J is TRBJ2-1 and V is TRBV29-1; 7 positions agree with TRBD2. The junction had 14 bases not matched to a gene; V was cut back by 8 bases and J by 7 bases. Germline V CDR1 and CDR2: SQVTM, ANQGSEA. There are 14 residues in the CDR3. The CDR3 protein is CSNRGDPVGNEQFF. CDR3 sequence (DNA): TGCAGCAATCGGGGGGACCCTGTGGGGAATGAGCAGTTCTTC.

The rearrangement uses TRBV7-2 and TRBJ2-4, with 9 bases aligning to TRBD1. CDR3 length equals 15 residues. V dropped 8 bases and J dropped 0; count of bases not matched to a gene: 5. CDR1 and CDR2 (germline): SGHTA, FQGNSA. CDR3 loop: CASARQGEAKNIQYF. The CDR3 coding sequence is TGTGCCAGCGCCAGACAGGGGGAAGCCAAAAACATTCAGTACTTC.

V is TRBV28 and J is TRBJ2-7; the match to TRBD1 covers 9 bases. This CDR3 is built from 13 residues. Germline-derived CDR1 and CDR2 are MDHEN and SYDVKM. V dropped 3 bases and J dropped 6; count of bases not matched to a gene: 3. The CDR3 loop is CASSLDRGTEQYF. CDR3 DNA: TGTGCCAGCAGTTTGGACAGGGGTACCGAGCAGTACTTC.

This rearrangement joins TRBV4-1 to TRBJ1-5; possible D gene TRBD1, 5 bases. This CDR3 comprises 17 residues. Looked up from germline, CDR1 is MGHRA and CDR2 is YSYEKL. Trimming stripped 1 base from V and 2 bases from J, with 15 bases between. CDR3 bases: TGCGCCAGCAGCCAAGTATTTGGGGCGCGTGGCAATCAGCCCCAGCATTTT. Translation gives CASSQVFGARGNQPQHF.

The chain uses TRBV9 and TRBJ2-7; 7 bases map to TRBD1. With 4 bases clipped from V and 13 bases from J, the junction kept 11 bases outside the gene matches. CDR3 length: 12 amino acids. Germline assignment: CDR1 SGDLS and CDR2 YYNGEE. CDR3 sequence (DNA): TGTGCCAGCAGCACCTCCGGGACAGTTCTTTACTTC. This codes for CASSTSGTVLYF. The full variable domain, completed using reference TRBV9 and TRBJ2-7, is DSGVTQTPKHLITATGQRVTLRCSPRSGDLSVYWYQQSLDQGLQFLIQYYNGEERAKGNILERFSAQQFPDLHSELNLSSLELGDSALYFCASSTSGTVLYFGPGTRLTVT.

The chain combines TRBV28 with TRBJ1-2, with 9 bases matching TRBD1. The junction had 6 bases not matched to a gene; V was cut back by 1 base and J by 0 bases. The CDR3 is 17 amino acids. Germline-derived CDR1 and CDR2 are MDHEN and SYDVKM. The CDR3 nucleotides are TGTGCCAGCAGTTTATATCCGGGACAGGGATCTAACTATGGCTACACCTTC. Its translation: CASSLYPGQGSNYGYTF.

The genes are TRBV15 and TRBJ1-1; 7 bases line up with TRBD1. This CDR3 is 15 amino acids long. V shed 4 bases and J 4 bases; nucleotides not matched to a gene: 9. Germline CDR1 reads LNHNV; CDR2 reads YYDKDF (reference sequence). Here the CDR3 DNA reads TGTGCCACCAGCACCCGACAGGGAAGAGTCACTGAAGCTTTCTTT. Translating it yields CATSTRQGRVTEAFF.

The chain employs TRBV5-8 and TRBJ2-3, with 10 bases that match TRBD2. Germline V gives CDR1 SGHTS, CDR2 YDEGEE. This CDR3 contains 16 residues. V shed 3 bases and J 2 bases; nucleotides not matched to a gene: 6. The CDR3 loop reads CASSWGTSVNTDTQYF. CDR3 bases: TGTGCCAGCAGCTGGGGGACTAGCGTAAACACAGATACGCAGTATTTT.

The chain joins TRBV6-5 to TRBJ1-6; tentative D call: TRBD1 (6 bases). The CDR3 extends over 16 amino acids. Germline loops: CDR1 MNHEY, CDR2 SVGAGI. Between the trimmed V and J ends, which lost 4 bases and 7 bases, there was a span of 17 bases. CDR3 in amino acids: CASSFTGQGLNSPLHF. In DNA, the CDR3 is TGTGCCAGCAGTTTTACAGGTCAGGGGCTGAATTCACCCCTCCACTTT.

This clone was observed a few times. The chain links TRBV19 to TRBJ1-1; possibly TRBD1 for D (5 bases). CDR1 and CDR2 from the germline V gene are LNHDA and SQIVND (reference sequence). The CDR3 extends over 16 amino acids. Trimming removed 3 bases at V and 0 bases at J, with 14 bases between. For the CDR3, the DNA is TGTGCCAGTAGTATGGTGGGACTAAGGGTGAACACTGAAGCTTTCTTT. This encodes CASSMVGLRVNTEAFF.

There are a few counts of this clone. Relative to the germline gene, one junction end is altered; a read error may explain this. V gene TRBV7-9 combines with J gene TRBJ1-1; D unclear. The germline gives CDR1 SEHNR, CDR2 FQNEAQ (reference sequence). This CDR3 contains 10 residues. The CDR3 loop reads CSSSPFEAFF. DNA for the CDR3: TGTTCCAGCAGCCCCTTTGAAGCTTTCTTT. Full variable domain (missing parts from reference TRBV7-9 and TRBJ1-1): DTGVSQNPRHKITKRGQNVTFRCDPISEHNRLYWYRQTLGQGPEFLTYFQNEAQLEKSRLLSDRFSAERPKGSFSTLEIQRTEQGDSAMYLCSSSPFEAFFGQGTRLTVV.

The rearrangement links TRBV11-2 to TRBJ1-6; D call uncertain. CDR1 is SGHAT, CDR2 FQNNGV, per germline. The CDR3 loop spans 14 amino acids. Trimming took off 5 bases at V and 4 bases at J, with 9 bases between the two ends. Here the CDR3 reads CASSITEYNSPLHF. CDR3 bases: TGTGCCAGCAGCATCACAGAGTATAATTCACCCCTCCACTTT.

Concerning this clone itself: The identical CDR3 is also encoded by other nucleotide sequences in the sample. The rearrangement links TRBV6-5 to TRBJ1-4, with D perhaps TRBD1 (5 bases). This CDR3 is 15 amino acids long. The V gene's germline CDR1 is MNHEY and CDR2 SVGAGI. Trimming took 0 bases from V and 3 from J, leaving 8 bases between them. The CDR3 DNA is TGTGCCAGCAGTTACTCGGGGGGACCTAATGAAAAACTGTTTTTT. This encodes CASSYSGGPNEKLFF.